One sample yielded the 20 T cell receptor beta chains listed below, sequenced in a study of vaccination and CD4 T cells after COVID-19. What these receptors recognize is not known. Time point specified: late sampling 161 to 241 days after vaccination in a few convalescent patients. As to treatment: approximately 9-day PBMC culture with coronavirus spike peptide pools or control peptides (ViraFEST assay). An Oncomine TCR Beta short-read assay was used to sequence the DNA from cultured CD4+ T cells. MiXCR, run by TCRdb on the PCR reads, gives a single entry per CDR3 protein. The sample shows more than 20,000 distinct CDR3 sequences, about 43% of them seen only once. Material: CD4+ T cells from blood, cultured in vitro, obtained about 7 months after SARS-CoV-2 vaccination. These TCRs come from a human donor who had recovered from COVID-19.

The CDR3 is CASSLGDRFGREFSYNEQFF. The CDR3 coding sequence is TGTGCCAGCAGCTTAGGGGACAGATTCGGGAGGGAATTCTCCTACAATGAGCAGTTCTTC. This chain connects TRBV7-9 to TRBJ2-1; weak D call: TRBD2 (8 bases). This CDR3 spans 20 amino acids. Germline CDR1 SEHNR, CDR2 FQNEAQ (reference sequence). V was shortened by 1 base and J by 0 bases, with 22 bases between the two germline ends.

The chain is built from TRBV6-1 and TRBJ1-1; D is unclear. Trimming left V 8 bases short and J 3 bases short, with 13 bases between. CDR1 and CDR2 (germline): MNHNS, SASEGT. The CDR3 loop spans 13 amino acids. The CDR3 DNA is TGTGCCAGCTTAATGGTGGCGGACACTGAAGCTTTCTTT. Translated: CASLMVADTEAFF.

The CDR3 protein is CASRGTSGNRGETQYF. In nucleotides, the CDR3 is TGTGCCAGCAGGGGGACTAGCGGGAATCGAGGAGAGACCCAGTACTTC. This chain uses TRBV6-1 with TRBJ2-5; TRBD2 aligns across 13 bases. The germline V gene has CDR1 MNHNS and CDR2 SASEGT. After removal of 6 bases from V and 4 bases from J, the junction contained 8 bases not matched to a gene. This CDR3 comprises 16 residues.

The chain joins TRBV7-2 to TRBJ2-6; D may be TRBD1 (5 bases). CDR1 is SGHTA and CDR2 is FQGNSA in the germline V gene. The length of the CDR3 is 17 residues. V lost 1 base and J lost 2, with 12 bases in between. In DNA, the CDR3 is TGTGCCAGCAGCTTAGGTTATAGGGGAACTGGGGCCAACGTCCTGACTTTC. Amino acids: CASSLGYRGTGANVLTF.

J is TRBJ2-2 and V is TRBV20-1; D is perhaps TRBD1 or TRBD2 (6 bases each). Germline assignment: CDR1 DFQATT and CDR2 SNEGSKA (reference sequence). This CDR3 is 11 amino acids long. V lost 6 bases, J lost 6 bases, and 8 bases lay in between. CDR3 in amino acids: CSAGGPGELFF. CDR3 DNA: TGCAGTGCCGGGGGCCCCGGGGAGCTGTTTTTT.

In its sample, this clonotype was seen a few times. CDR3 sequence reads: CSANRDRNSPLHF. The CDR3 bases are TGCAGTGCTAACCGGGACAGGAATTCACCCCTCCACTTT. The chain carries TRBV20-1 and TRBJ1-6; 8 bases agree with TRBD1. CDR1 and CDR2 (germline): DFQATT, SNEGSKA (reference sequence). Trimming took 4 bases from V and 7 from J; bases not matched to a gene: 3. The CDR3 sequence is 13 residues long.

The chain combines TRBV4-2 with TRBJ1-6, with 8 nucleotides matching TRBD1. V lost 2 bases, J lost 7 bases, and 10 bases stayed unmatched. The CDR3 extends over 17 amino acids. The germline gives CDR1 LGHNA, CDR2 YNFKEQ. DNA of the CDR3: TGTGCCAGCAGCCAACTTAGGCAGGGGGCGGGAAATTCACCCCTCCACTTT. It is translated as CASSQLRQGAGNSPLHF.

The chain joins TRBV27 to TRBJ1-3; unclear D gene. Between the trimmed V and J ends, which lost 7 bases and 3 bases, there was a span of 7 bases. This CDR3 comprises 12 residues. Germline V lookup: CDR1 MNHEY, CDR2 SMNVEV (reference sequence). Here the CDR3 DNA reads TGTGCCAGCAAGAGCTTTGGAAACACCATATATTTT. It codes for CASKSFGNTIYF.

This clonotype was counted a few times. The DNA is left out, because the CDR3 cannot be placed on it with certainty; the CDR3 is given as TCRdb lists it. V and J are TRBV7-5 and TRBJ2-7. TRBV7-5 is a pseudogene locus. The length of the CDR3 is 19 amino acids, counting both ends. The CDR3 loop reads CISVSEATERESYVYEQYF.

The chain carries TRBV7-2 and TRBJ2-3; 10 bases match TRBD2. Unmatched junction bases numbered 13, after V lost 5 bases and J lost 2 bases. The CDR3 contains 18 residues. The germline V gene has CDR1 SGHTA and CDR2 FQGNSA. The CDR3 sequence is CASSADSGRGAYTDTQYF. The CDR3 DNA is TGTGCCAGCAGCGCGGACAGCGGGAGGGGAGCGTACACAGATACGCAGTATTTT.

The chain employs TRBV2 and TRBJ1-5, with 8 nucleotides matching TRBD1. Germline V gene lookup returns CDR1 SNHLY and CDR2 FYNNEI. V shed 2 bases, J shed 3 bases, and the junction held 3 bases outside the gene matches. The CDR3 contains 15 residues. The CDR3 region has the DNA TGTGCCAGCAGTGAAAGGGACAGGATCAATCAGCCCCAGCATTTT. Its protein product is CASSERDRINQPQHF.

The sample holds a few counts of this clonotype. The chain has TRBV7-3 and TRBJ2-7; D uncertain. Germline CDR1 and CDR2: SGHTA and FQGTGA. V shed 5 bases and J shed 4 bases, with 6 bases lying between them. This CDR3 contains 11 residues. CDR3 nucleotides: TGTGCCAGCAGCACCTGGTACGAGCAGTACTTC. This gives the protein CASSTWYEQYF.

This chain links TRBV19 with TRBJ1-2; 7 bases map to TRBD1. Looked up from germline, CDR1 is LNHDA and CDR2 is SQIVND (reference sequence). Losses at the gene ends were 1 base for V and 4 bases for J; bases not matched to a gene: 0. The CDR3 covers 13 residues. The CDR3 protein is CASSIGQGYGYTF. The CDR3 DNA reads as TGTGCCAGTAGTATAGGACAGGGCTATGGCTACACCTTC.

The chain is built from TRBV7-9 and TRBJ1-3, with D perhaps matching TRBD1 (5 bases). The CDR3 has 16 amino acids. Trimming left V 0 bases short and J 0 bases short, with 9 bases between. Germline values: CDR1 SEHNR, CDR2 FQNEAQ (reference sequence). The CDR3 loop is CASSLAGGFSGNTIYF. In DNA, the CDR3 is TGTGCCAGCAGCTTAGCTGGGGGATTCTCTGGAAACACCATATATTTT.

This chain joins TRBV10-3 and TRBJ2-7; D is tentatively TRBD1 or TRBD2 (5 bases each). The germline V gene has CDR1 ENHRY and CDR2 SYGVKD. The CDR3 totals 13 residues. V shed 10 bases and J shed 0 bases, with 13 bases lying between them. CDR3 DNA: TGTGCCACTTGCCGGGACGACTCCTACGAGCAGTACTTC. Translating it yields CATCRDDSYEQYF.

This clonotype was recorded a few times. The rearrangement links TRBV7-9 to TRBJ1-1; no reliable D call. V was shortened by 5 bases and J by 8 bases, with 9 bases between the two germline ends. Germline V gene lookup returns CDR1 SEHNR and CDR2 FQNEAQ (reference sequence). CDR3 size: 11 residues. This CDR3 is CASSPNREAFF. DNA of the CDR3: TGTGCCAGCAGCCCCAATAGGGAAGCTTTCTTT. Full variable domain (missing parts from reference TRBV7-9 and TRBJ1-1): DTGVSQNPRHKITKRGQNVTFRCDPISEHNRLYWYRQTLGQGPEFLTYFQNEAQLEKSRLLSDRFSAERPKGSFSTLEIQRTEQGDSAMYLCASSPNREAFFGQGTRLTVV.

This clonotype was observed a single time. This sequence joins TRBV25-1 and TRBJ1-2; D is unclear. This CDR3 region has 13 residues. The germline gives CDR1 MGHDK, CDR2 SYGVNS. V shed 5 bases and J shed 5 bases, with 12 bases lying between them. CDR3 sequence reads: CASSITEAYGYTF. The CDR3 region has the DNA TGTGCCAGCAGTATTACGGAGGCATATGGCTACACCTTC.

The chain combines TRBV4-3 with TRBJ2-1; 9 bases align to TRBD2. The CDR3 is 15 residues long. Per germline, CDR1 LGHNA and CDR2 YSLEER. The ends lost 0 bases at V and 12 bases at J; junction bases unmatched: 9. DNA for the CDR3: TGCGCCAGCAGCCAAGATGTAGGGACTAGCTGGAGGCAGTTCTTC. Its protein product is CASSQDVGTSWRQFF.

This chain connects TRBV7-6 to TRBJ1-6, with 7 bases lining up with TRBD1. The germline V gene encodes CDR1 SGHVS and CDR2 FNYEAQ. Trimming at V came to 5 bases and at J to 7 bases, leaving 5 bases not matched to a gene. CDR3 length equals 14 residues. In DNA form, the CDR3 reads TGTGCCAGCAGCCACGGGACAGTAAATTCACCCCTCCACTTT. It translates to CASSHGTVNSPLHF.

V is TRBV2 and J is TRBJ2-7; D remains ambiguous. The CDR3 sequence is 11 residues long. The germline V and J ends were trimmed by 4 bases and 2 bases, with 3 bases remaining between them. Germline CDR1 SNHLY, CDR2 FYNNEI. As DNA, the CDR3 is TGTGCCAGCAGTGGTGCCTACGAGCAGTACTTC. Translating it yields CASSGAYEQYF.